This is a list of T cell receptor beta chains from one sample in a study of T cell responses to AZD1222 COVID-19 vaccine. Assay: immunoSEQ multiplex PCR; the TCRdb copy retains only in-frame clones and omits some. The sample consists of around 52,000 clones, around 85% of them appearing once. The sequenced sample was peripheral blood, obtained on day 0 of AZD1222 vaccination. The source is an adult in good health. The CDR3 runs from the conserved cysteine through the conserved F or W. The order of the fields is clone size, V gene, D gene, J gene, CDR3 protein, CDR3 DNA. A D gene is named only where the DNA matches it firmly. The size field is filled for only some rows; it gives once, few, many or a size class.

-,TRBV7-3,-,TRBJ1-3,CASSTPRISSGNTIYF,TGTGCCAGCAGCACCCCACGGATATCTTCTGGAAACACCATATATTTT
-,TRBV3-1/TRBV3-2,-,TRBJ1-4,CASSQGLPGVKLFF,TGTGCCAGCAGCCAAGGCCTTCCGGGGGTAAAACTGTTTTTT
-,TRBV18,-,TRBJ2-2,CASSPIRGRELFF,TGTGCCAGCTCACCAATAAGAGGAAGGGAGCTGTTTTTT
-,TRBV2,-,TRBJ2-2,CASVGTTNTGELFF,TGTGCCAGCGTGGGGACAACGAACACCGGGGAGCTGTTTTTT
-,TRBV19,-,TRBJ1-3,CASNQGYGNTIYF,TGTGCCAGTAACCAGGGGTATGGAAACACCATATATTTT
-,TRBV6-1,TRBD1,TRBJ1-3,CASSEAETGGNTIYF,TGTGCCAGCAGTGAAGCGGAGACAGGGGGAAACACCATATATTTT
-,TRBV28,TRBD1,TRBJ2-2,CASSRTPRGLRAGELFF,TGTGCCAGCAGTCGAACCCCCAGGGGGCTTAGGGCCGGGGAGCTGTTTTTT
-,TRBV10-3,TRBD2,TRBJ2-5,CAISGTASGDQETQYF,TGTGCCATCAGTGGGACGGCTAGCGGGGACCAAGAGACCCAGTACTTC
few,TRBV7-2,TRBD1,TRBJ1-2,CASSLTGAQTGYTF,TGTGCCAGCAGCCTGACAGGGGCCCAGACGGGCTACACCTTC
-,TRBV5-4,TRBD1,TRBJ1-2,CASSSGQGDYGYTF,TGTGCCAGCAGCTCCGGACAGGGAGACTATGGCTACACCTTC
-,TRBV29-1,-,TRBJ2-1,CSVRSNEQFF,TGCAGCGTCCGATCGAATGAGCAGTTCTTC
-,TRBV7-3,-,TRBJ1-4,CASSQGGRDEKLFF,TGTGCCAGCAGCCAAGGAGGTCGGGATGAAAAACTGTTTTTT
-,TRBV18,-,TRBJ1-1,CASSPFDSPNTEAFF,TGTGCCAGCTCACCCTTCGACAGCCCGAACACTGAAGCTTTCTTT
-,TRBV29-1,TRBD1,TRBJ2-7,CSVAGQGILDYEQYF,TGCAGCGTTGCGGGACAGGGAATTTTGGACTACGAGCAGTACTTC
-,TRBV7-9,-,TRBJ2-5,CASSLGDNAGETQYF,TGTGCCAGCAGCTTAGGGGACAATGCGGGCGAGACCCAGTACTTC
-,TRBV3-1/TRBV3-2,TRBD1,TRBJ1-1,CASSQEQGFTEAFF,TGTGCCAGCAGCCAAGAACAGGGGTTCACTGAAGCTTTCTTT
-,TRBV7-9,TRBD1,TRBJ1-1,CASSLQGVENTEAFF,TGTGCCAGCAGCCTCCAGGGGGTTGAGAACACTGAAGCTTTCTTT
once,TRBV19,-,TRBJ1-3,CASTMSSGNTIYF,TGTGCCAGTACGATGAGCTCTGGAAACACCATATATTTT
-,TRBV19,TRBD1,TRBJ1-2,CASRDRDRGYGYTF,TGTGCCAGTAGGGATCGAGACAGGGGGTATGGCTACACCTTC
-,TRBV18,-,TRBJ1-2,CASSPSGSYGYTF,TGTGCCAGCTCACCATCAGGCAGCTATGGCTACACCTTC
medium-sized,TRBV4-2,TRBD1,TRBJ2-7,CASSQEGDSSYEQYF,TGTGCCAGCAGCCAAGAAGGGGACAGCTCCTACGAGCAGTACTTC
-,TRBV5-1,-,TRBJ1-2,CASSLEGGLVYGYTF,TGCGCCAGCAGCTTGGAAGGGGGGCTTGTCTATGGCTACACCTTC
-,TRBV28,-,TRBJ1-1,CASRPPTDYNTEAFF,TGTGCCAGCAGACCCCCCACAGACTATAACACTGAAGCTTTCTTT
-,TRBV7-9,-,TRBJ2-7,CASSAPSDRNYEQYF,TGTGCCAGCAGCGCCCCTTCAGACAGAAACTACGAGCAGTACTTC
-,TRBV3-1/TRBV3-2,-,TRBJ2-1,CASSQEDGSSYNEQFF,TGTGCCAGCAGCCAAGAGGACGGTAGCTCCTACAATGAGCAGTTCTTC
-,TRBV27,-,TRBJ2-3,CASSFGQLWTSTDTQYF,TGTGCCAGCAGTTTTGGACAGCTATGGACTAGCACAGATACGCAGTATTTT
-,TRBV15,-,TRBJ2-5,CATTGIWGCETQYF,TGTGCCACCACGGGAATCTGGGGATGCGAGACCCAGTACTTC
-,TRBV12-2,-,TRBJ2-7,CASRWGGTYEQYF,TGTGCAAGTCGCTGGGGCGGGACCTACGAGCAGTACTTC
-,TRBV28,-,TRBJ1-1,CASSLRDIRNTEAFF,TGTGCCAGCAGTTTACGGGATATACGGAACACTGAAGCTTTCTTT
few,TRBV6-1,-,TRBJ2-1,CASSEQVEQFF,TGTGCCAGCAGTGAACAGGTTGAGCAGTTCTTC
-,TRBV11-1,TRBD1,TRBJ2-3,CASSPRTGGQYF,TGTGCCAGCAGCCCTAGGACAGGGGGGCAGTATTTT
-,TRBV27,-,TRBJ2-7,CASSLFPGYEQYF,TGTGCCAGCAGTTTATTCCCGGGTTACGAGCAGTACTTC
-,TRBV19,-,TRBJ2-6,CASSIELGRIPISGANVLTF,TGTGCCAGTAGTATCGAACTTGGACGGATACCGATCTCTGGGGCCAACGTCCTGACTTTC
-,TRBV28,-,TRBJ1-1,CASSFVLRGEAFF,TGTGCCAGCAGTTTCGTGCTTCGGGGTGAAGCTTTCTTT
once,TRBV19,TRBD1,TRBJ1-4,CASTTELGRGTGTNEKLFF,TGTGCCAGTACCACCGAGCTCGGCAGGGGGACAGGAACTAATGAAAAACTGTTTTTT
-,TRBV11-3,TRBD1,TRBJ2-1,CASSFRTGLVDEQFF,TGTGCCAGCAGCTTCCGGACAGGGTTAGTCGATGAGCAGTTCTTC